Below are 6 T cell receptor beta chains sequenced from a single sample in a study of read filtering for tumor transcriptome and immune sequencing. From 350 to 500 ng of RNA, a library with molecular barcoded alpha/delta and beta/gamma adaptors was made. TCRdb re-called the reads through MiXCR, storing one row per CDR3 protein. The table has 25,000 or so distinct CDR3 sequences, less than 25% seen once. Input material: a population of CD138-negative cells sorted from bone marrow. The source is a donor at least 40 years old with multiple myeloma.

This clonotype was counted at least ten times. V and J are TRBV18 and TRBJ2-1, with 12 bases lining up with TRBD2. V shed 4 bases, J shed 10 bases, and the junction held 11 bases outside the gene matches. Germline-derived CDR1 and CDR2 are KGHSH and LQKENI. The CDR3 loop spans 16 amino acids. The CDR3 loop is CASSLRTSGNAEEQFF. DNA for the CDR3: TGTGCCAGCTCACTCCGGACTAGCGGGAATGCGGAGGAGCAGTTCTTC. The whole variable domain, filled in from reference TRBV18 and TRBJ2-1, reads NAGVMQNPRHLVRRRGQEARLRCSPMKGHSHVYWYRQLPEEGLKFMVYLQKENIIDESGMPKERFSAEFPKEGPSILRIQQVVRGDSAAYFCASSLRTSGNAEEQFFGPGTRLTVL.

A note on this clonotype: This likely reflects a read error, since a far larger clone is one base away. The chain joins TRBV3-1 to TRBJ1-4, with D uncertain. The end of the DNA is better explained by TRBJ2-3, so the J call may be wrong. This CDR3 is 14 amino acids long. CDR1 and CDR2 from the germline V gene are LGHDT and YNNKEL (reference sequence). The CDR3 loop is CASSHTGEVDTQYF. In DNA, the CDR3 is TGTGCCAGCAGCCATACCGGAGAGGTAGATACGCAGTATTTT.

About this clonotype itself: A much larger clone is a single base away; this may be a read error. J is TRBJ2-7 and V is TRBV7-9; D not resolved. CDR3 length: 14 residues. The germline CDR1 and CDR2 sequences are SEHNR and FQNEAQ (reference sequence). The CDR3 spells CAGSPQADVDEQYF. CDR3 nucleotides: TGTGCCGGCAGCCCCCAAGCCGACGTCGACGAGCAGTACTTC.

This clonotype was seen ten or more times. This chain joins TRBV10-2 and TRBJ1-5; D possibly corresponds to TRBD1 (5 bases). The CDR3 is 14 amino acids. CDR1 WSHSY and CDR2 SAAADI come from the germline V gene. Deletions cut 1 base from V and 7 bases from J, with 11 bases between. CDR3 sequence reads: CASSEWRGGQPQHF. In DNA, the CDR3 is TGCGCCAGCAGTGAGTGGAGGGGCGGACAGCCCCAGCATTTT.

This clonotype was seen repeatedly, ten times or more. CDR3 region: CASSYGTPSYEQYF. The CDR3 DNA reads TGCGCCAGCAGCTACGGGACTCCGTCCTACGAGCAGTACTTC. The chain carries TRBV5-1 and TRBJ2-7; a weak D match, TRBD2 (6 bases). V was trimmed by 3 bases and J by 1 base, leaving 11 bases between them. The length of the CDR3 is 14 residues. Germline CDR1 reads SGHRS; CDR2 reads YFSETQ.

Comments on this clonotype: This likely stems from a read error, as it lies one base from a far larger clone. The genes are TRBV28 and TRBJ2-1; 8 bases align to TRBD2. Germline V gene data show CDR1 as MDHEN and CDR2 as SYDVKM. The CDR3 is 14 amino acids. Here the CDR3 reads CASSLAAGANEQLF. The CDR3 bases are TGTGCCAGCAGCTTAGCAGCGGGAGCCAATGAGCAGCTCTTC. The full variable domain, completed using reference TRBV28 and TRBJ2-1, is DVKVTQSSRYLVKRTGEKVFLECVQDMDHENMFWYRQDPGLGLRLIYFSYDVKMKEKGDIPEGYSVSREKKERFSLILESASTNQTSMYLCASSLAAGANEQLFGPGTRLTVL.